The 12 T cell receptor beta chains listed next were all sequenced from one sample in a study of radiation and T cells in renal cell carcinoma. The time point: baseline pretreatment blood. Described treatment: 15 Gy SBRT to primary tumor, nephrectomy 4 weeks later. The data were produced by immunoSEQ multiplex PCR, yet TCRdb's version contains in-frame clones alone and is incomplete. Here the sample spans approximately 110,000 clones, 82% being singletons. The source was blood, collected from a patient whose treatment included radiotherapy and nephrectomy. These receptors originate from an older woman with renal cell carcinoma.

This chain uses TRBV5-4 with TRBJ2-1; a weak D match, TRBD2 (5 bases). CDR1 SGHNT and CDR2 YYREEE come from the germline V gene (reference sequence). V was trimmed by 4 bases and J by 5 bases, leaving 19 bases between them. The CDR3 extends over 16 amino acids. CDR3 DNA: TGTGCCAGCAGCCCGGAGGTCTGGACTTCCGACAATGAGCAGTTCTTC. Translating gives CASSPEVWTSDNEQFF.

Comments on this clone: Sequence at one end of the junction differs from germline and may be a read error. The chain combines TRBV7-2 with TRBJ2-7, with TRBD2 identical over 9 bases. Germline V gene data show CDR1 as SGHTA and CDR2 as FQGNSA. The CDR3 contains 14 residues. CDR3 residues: CASSQGLASSEQYF. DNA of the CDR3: TGTGCCAGCAGCCAGGGACTAGCTTCCTCCGAGCAGTACTTC.

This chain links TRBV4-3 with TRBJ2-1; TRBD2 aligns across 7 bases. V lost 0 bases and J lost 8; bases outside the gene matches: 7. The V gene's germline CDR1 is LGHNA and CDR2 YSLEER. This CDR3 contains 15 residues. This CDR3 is CASSQDRPSGDEQFF. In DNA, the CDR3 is TGCGCCAGCAGCCAAGATCGGCCTAGCGGCGATGAGCAGTTCTTC.

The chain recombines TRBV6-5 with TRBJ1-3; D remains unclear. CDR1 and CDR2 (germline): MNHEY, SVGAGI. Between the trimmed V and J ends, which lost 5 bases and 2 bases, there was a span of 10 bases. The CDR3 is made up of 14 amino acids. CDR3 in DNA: TGTGCCAGCAGTAGCCCGACCCCTGGAAACACCATATATTTT. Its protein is CASSSPTPGNTIYF.

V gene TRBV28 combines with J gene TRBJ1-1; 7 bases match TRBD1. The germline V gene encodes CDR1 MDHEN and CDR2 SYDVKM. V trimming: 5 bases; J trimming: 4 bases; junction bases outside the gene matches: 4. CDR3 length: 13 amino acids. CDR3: CASSEGAGTEAFF. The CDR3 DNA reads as TGTGCCAGCAGTGAGGGGGCTGGCACTGAAGCTTTCTTT.

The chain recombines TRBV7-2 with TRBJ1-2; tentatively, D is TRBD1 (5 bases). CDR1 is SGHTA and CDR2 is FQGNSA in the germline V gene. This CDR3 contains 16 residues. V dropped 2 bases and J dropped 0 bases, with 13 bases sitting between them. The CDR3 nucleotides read TGTGCCAGCAGCTTATACCCAGGGATATCTAACTATGGCTACACCTTC. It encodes CASSLYPGISNYGYTF.

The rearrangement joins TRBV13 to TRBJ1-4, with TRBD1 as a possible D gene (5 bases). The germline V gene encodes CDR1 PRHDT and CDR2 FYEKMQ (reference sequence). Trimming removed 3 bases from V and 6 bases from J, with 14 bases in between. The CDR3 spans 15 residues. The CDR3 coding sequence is TGTGCCAGCAGCTTCACCGGGACGGTAGATGAAAAACTGTTTTTT. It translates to CASSFTGTVDEKLFF.

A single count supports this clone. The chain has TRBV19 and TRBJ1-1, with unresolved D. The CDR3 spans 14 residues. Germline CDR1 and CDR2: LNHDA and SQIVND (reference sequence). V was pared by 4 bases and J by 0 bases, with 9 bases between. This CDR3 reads CASSTSRMNTEAFF. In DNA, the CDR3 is TGTGCCAGTAGTACTTCACGGATGAACACTGAAGCTTTCTTT.

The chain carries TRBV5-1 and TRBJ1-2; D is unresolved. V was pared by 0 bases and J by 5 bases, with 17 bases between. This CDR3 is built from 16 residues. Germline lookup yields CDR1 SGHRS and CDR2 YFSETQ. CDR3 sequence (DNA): TGCGCCAGCAGCTTGGACGGGCCACTCTTACAGTATGGCTACACCTTC. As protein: CASSLDGPLLQYGYTF.

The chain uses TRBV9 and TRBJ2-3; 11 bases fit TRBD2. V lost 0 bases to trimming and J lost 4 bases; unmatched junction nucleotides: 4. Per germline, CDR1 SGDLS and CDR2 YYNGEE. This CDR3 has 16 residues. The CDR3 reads CASSVGGSGGADTQYF. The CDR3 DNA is TGTGCCAGCAGCGTAGGAGGTAGCGGGGGGGCAGATACGCAGTATTTT.

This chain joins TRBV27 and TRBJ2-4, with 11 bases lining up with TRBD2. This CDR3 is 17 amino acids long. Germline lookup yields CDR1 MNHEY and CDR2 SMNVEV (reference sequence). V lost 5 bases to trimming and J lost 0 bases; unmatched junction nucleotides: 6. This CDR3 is CASSLGSGGEAKNIQYF. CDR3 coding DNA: TGTGCCAGCAGTCTAGGTAGCGGGGGGGAAGCCAAAAACATTCAGTACTTC.

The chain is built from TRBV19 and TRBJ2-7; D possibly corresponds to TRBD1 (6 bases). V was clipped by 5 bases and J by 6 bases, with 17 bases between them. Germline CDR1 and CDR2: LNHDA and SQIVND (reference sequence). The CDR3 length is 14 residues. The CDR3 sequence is CASSPTTGGGEQYF. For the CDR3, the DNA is TGTGCCAGTAGTCCAACGACAGGAGGAGGCGAGCAGTACTTC.